This is a list of T cell receptor beta chains from one sample in a study of beta chain features in type 1 diabetes. Using immunoSEQ multiplex PCR, the repertoire was profiled, and TCRdb retains in-frame clones only, with some absent. The repertoire holds around 190,000 clones, less than 15% seen once, with 0.62% in the top ten. Sequences were obtained from central memory CD4+ T cells from blood. Receptor source: a woman aged 18-30 years in good health. Both conserved end residues are trimmed from each CDR3.

V	J	CDR3
TRBV7-3	TRBJ1-1	ASSPQGIGTEAF
TRBV2	TRBJ2-5	ASKGEETQY
TRBV20-1	TRBJ2-1	SASGPNEQF
TRBV18	TRBJ1-2	ASSTSGPGYT
TRBV7-2	TRBJ2-3	ASHQLLAATDTQY
TRBV14	TRBJ2-1	ASSRGTRLNTDEQF
TRBV30	TRBJ1-2	AWSVQGSSYT
TRBV15	TRBJ1-5	ATSRDNGGQPQH
TRBV10-3	TRBJ1-1	AITQGRNEAF
TRBV19	TRBJ2-1	ASSKRTSPRNEQF
TRBV7-9	TRBJ2-2	ASSGPGQYTGELF
TRBV28	TRBJ2-5	ASSPGQRTETQY
TRBV15	TRBJ2-7	ATSRALAGGSYEQY